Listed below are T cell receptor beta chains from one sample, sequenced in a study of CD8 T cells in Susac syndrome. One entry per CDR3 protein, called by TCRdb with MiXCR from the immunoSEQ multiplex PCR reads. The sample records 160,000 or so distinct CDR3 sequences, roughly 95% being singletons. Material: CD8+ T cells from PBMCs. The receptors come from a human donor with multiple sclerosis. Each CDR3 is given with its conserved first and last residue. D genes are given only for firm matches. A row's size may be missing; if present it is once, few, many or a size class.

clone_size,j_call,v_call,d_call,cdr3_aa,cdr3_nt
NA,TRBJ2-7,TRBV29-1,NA,CSVVLDSPLEQYF,TGCAGCGTTGTTTTGGACAGTCCCTTGGAGCAGTACTTC
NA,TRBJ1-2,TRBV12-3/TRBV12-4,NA,CASSPLSINYGYTF,TGTGCCAGCAGTCCCCTTAGTATTAACTATGGCTACACCTTC
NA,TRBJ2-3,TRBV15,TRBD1,CATSKGGADTQYF,TGTGCCACCAGCAAAGGGGGCGCAGATACGCAGTATTTT
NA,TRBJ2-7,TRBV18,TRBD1,CASSPPGTGVSEQYF,TGTGCCAGCTCACCACCGGGGACAGGTGTCTCCGAGCAGTACTTC
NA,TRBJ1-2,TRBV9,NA,CASSVQGASYGYTF,TGTGCCAGCAGCGTCCAAGGAGCCTCCTATGGCTACACCTTC
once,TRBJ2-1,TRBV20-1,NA,CSAFHTGDPYNEQFF,TGCAGTGCCTTTCATACGGGGGACCCATACAATGAGCAGTTCTTC
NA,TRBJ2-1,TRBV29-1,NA,CSVGLGGLHRLYNEQFF,TGCAGCGTCGGACTTGGCGGGCTACACAGGCTTTACAATGAGCAGTTCTTC
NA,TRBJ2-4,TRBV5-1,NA,CASSLVSGYKQAKNIQYF,TGCGCCAGCAGCTTGGTCTCCGGCTACAAGCAAGCCAAAAACATTCAGTACTTC
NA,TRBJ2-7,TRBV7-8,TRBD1,CASSTRDRIYEQYF,TGTGCCAGCAGCACCCGGGACAGGATCTACGAGCAGTACTTC
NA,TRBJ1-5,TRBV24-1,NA,CATSPGYSNQPQHF,TGTGCCACCAGTCCGGGTTATAGCAATCAGCCCCAGCATTTT
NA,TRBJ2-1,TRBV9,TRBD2,CASSTSGRVDEQFF,TGTGCCAGCAGCACCAGCGGGAGGGTCGATGAGCAGTTCTTC
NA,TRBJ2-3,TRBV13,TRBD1,CASSPLGTGGRSDTQYF,TGTGCCAGCAGCCCCCTGGGGACAGGGGGCCGGTCAGATACGCAGTATTTT
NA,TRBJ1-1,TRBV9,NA,CASSEWGGQTTEAFF,TGTGCCAGCAGCGAGTGGGGTGGACAGACCACTGAAGCTTTCTTT
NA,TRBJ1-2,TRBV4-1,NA,CASSHPRAAPANYGYTF,TGCGCCAGCAGCCACCCCCGAGCGGCCCCAGCTAACTATGGCTACACCTTC
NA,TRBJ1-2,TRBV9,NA,CASRHGHANYGYTF,TGTGCCAGCAGACACGGACACGCTAACTATGGCTACACCTTC
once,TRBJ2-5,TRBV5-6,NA,CASSLGGEETQYF,TGTGCCAGCAGCTTGGGGGGAGAAGAGACCCAGTACTTC
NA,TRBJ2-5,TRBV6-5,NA,CASSYSPKETQYF,TGTGCCAGCAGTTACTCCCCCAAAGAGACCCAGTACTTC
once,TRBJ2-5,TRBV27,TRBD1,CASSWRQGAGETQYF,TGTGCCAGCAGTTGGCGGCAGGGGGCTGGGGAGACCCAGTACTTC
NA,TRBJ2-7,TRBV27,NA,CASSLRGYEQYF,TGTGCCAGCAGTCTCCGGGGGTACGAGCAGTACTTC
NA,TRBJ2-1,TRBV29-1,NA,CSGTGTNLNEQFF,TGCAGCGGGACAGGGACTAACCTCAATGAGCAGTTCTTC
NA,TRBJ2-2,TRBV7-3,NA,CASSLTGELFF,TGTGCCAGCAGCTTAACCGGGGAGCTGTTTTTT
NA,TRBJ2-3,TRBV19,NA,CASSMEVIPGDTQYF,TGTGCCAGTAGTATGGAGGTGATTCCGGGAGATACGCAGTATTTT
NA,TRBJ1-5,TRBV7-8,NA,CASSPLLGQINQPQHF,TGTGCCAGCAGCCCTCTTCTCGGACAGATCAATCAGCCCCAGCATTTT
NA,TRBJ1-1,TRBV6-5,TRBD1,CASSYGGQGNTEAFF,TGTGCCAGCAGTTACGGAGGACAGGGAAACACTGAAGCTTTCTTT
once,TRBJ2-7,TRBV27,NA,CASSGAAVPSEQYF,TGTGCCAGCAGTGGGGCCGCCGTGCCCTCCGAGCAGTACTTC
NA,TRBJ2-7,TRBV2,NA,CASIGQGAYEQYF,TGTGCCAGCATAGGGCAGGGAGCCTACGAGCAGTACTTC
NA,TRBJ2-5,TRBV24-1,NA,CATSESGNQGTQYF,TGTGCCACCAGTGAATCCGGGAACCAAGGGACCCAGTACTTC
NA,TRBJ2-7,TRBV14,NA,CASSHGATYEQYF,TGTGCCAGCAGCCATGGTGCAACCTACGAGCAGTACTTC
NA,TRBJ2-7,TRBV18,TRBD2,CASSNTGTSLYEQYF,TGTGCCAGCTCAAATACCGGGACTAGCTTGTACGAGCAGTACTTC
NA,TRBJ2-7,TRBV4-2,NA,CASSQDLPGPSEQYF,TGTGCCAGCAGCCAAGATCTCCCAGGGCCTTCCGAGCAGTACTTC
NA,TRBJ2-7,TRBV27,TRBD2,CASSLAGAQYEQYF,TGTGCCAGCAGTTTGGCGGGAGCACAATACGAGCAGTACTTC
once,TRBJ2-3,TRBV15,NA,CATSTNGLPSTDTQYF,TGTGCCACCAGCACGAACGGACTACCTAGCACAGATACGCAGTATTTT
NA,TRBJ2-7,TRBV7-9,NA,CASSLGVFEQYF,TGTGCCAGCAGCTTAGGGGTCTTCGAGCAGTACTTC
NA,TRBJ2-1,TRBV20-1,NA,CSARDRRHSYNEQFF,TGCAGTGCTAGAGATCGGAGGCACTCCTACAATGAGCAGTTCTTC
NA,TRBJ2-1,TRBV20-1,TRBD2,CSARSLAGAYNEQFF,TGCAGTGCTAGAAGTCTAGCGGGGGCCTACAATGAGCAGTTCTTC
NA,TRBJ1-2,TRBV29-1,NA,CSVLSGGPSYGYTF,TGCAGCGTTCTCTCCGGGGGGCCCAGCTATGGCTACACCTTC
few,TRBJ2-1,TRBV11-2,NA,CASSLEVHEQFF,TGTGCCAGCAGCTTAGAGGTCCATGAGCAGTTCTTC
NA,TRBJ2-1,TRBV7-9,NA,CASSLEGRGERQFF,TGTGCCAGCAGCTTAGAGGGCAGGGGAGAGCGGCAGTTCTTC
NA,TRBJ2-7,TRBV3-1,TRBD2,CASSQRLAGSYEQYF,TGTGCCAGCAGCCAAAGACTAGCGGGCTCCTACGAGCAGTACTTC
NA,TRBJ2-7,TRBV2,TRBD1,CARSTGLDEQYF,TGTGCCCGATCGACAGGGCTCGACGAGCAGTACTTC
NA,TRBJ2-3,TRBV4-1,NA,CASSQGPYEIADTQYF,TGCGCCAGCAGCCAAGGACCTTATGAGATCGCAGATACGCAGTATTTT